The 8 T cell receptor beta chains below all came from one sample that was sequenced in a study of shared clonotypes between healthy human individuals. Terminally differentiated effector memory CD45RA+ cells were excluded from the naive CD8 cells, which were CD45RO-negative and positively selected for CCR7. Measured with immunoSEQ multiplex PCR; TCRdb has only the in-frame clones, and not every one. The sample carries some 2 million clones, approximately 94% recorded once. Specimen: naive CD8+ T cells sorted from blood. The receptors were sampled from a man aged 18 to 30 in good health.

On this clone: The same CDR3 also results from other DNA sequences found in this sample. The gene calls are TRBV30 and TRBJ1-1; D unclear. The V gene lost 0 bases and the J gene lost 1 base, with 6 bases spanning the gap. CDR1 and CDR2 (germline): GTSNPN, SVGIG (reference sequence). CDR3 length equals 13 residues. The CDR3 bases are TGTGCCTGGAGTGTACTCGGGAACACTGAAGCTTTCTTT. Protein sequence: CAWSVLGNTEAFF.

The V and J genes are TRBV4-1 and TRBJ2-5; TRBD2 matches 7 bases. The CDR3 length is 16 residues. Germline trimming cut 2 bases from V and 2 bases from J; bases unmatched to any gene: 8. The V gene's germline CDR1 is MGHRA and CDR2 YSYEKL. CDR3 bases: TGCGCCAGCAGCCAAATTGGGGAGGGTGGACAAGAGACCCAGTACTTC. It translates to CASSQIGEGGQETQYF.

The CDR3 here is CASSLTGVEAFF. For the CDR3, the DNA is TGCGCCAGCAGCTTGACAGGGGTGGAAGCTTTCTTT. This rearrangement joins TRBV5-1 to TRBJ1-1, with TRBD1 matching over 7 bases. V lost 1 base to trimming and J lost 8 bases; unmatched junction nucleotides: 2. The CDR3 spans 12 residues. The V gene's germline CDR1 is SGHRS and CDR2 YFSETQ.

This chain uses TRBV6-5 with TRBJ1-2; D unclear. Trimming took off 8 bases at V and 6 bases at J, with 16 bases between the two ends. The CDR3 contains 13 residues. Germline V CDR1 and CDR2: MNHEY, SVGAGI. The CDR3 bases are TGTGCCAGCTCTCCGGGAGGGTTCGATGGCTACACCTTC. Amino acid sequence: CASSPGGFDGYTF.

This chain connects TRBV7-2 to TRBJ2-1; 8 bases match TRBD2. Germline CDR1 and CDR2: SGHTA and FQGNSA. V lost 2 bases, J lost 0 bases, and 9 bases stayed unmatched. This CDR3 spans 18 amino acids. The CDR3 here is CASSLWGLVGSSYNEQFF. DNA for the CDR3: TGTGCCAGCAGCTTATGGGGACTAGTCGGGAGCTCCTACAATGAGCAGTTCTTC.

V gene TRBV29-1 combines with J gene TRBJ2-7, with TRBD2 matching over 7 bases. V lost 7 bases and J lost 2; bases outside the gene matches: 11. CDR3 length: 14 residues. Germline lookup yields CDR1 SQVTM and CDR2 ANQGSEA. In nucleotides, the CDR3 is TGCAGCGCCCTCACCGCGGCGGGGGCCTACGAGCAGTACTTC. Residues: CSALTAAGAYEQYF.

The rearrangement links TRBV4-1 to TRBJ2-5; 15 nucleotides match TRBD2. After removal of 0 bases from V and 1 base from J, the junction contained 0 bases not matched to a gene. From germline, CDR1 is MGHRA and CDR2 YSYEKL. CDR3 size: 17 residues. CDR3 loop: CASSQEGLAGGQETQYF. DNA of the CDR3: TGCGCCAGCAGCCAAGAGGGACTAGCGGGGGGCCAAGAGACCCAGTACTTC.

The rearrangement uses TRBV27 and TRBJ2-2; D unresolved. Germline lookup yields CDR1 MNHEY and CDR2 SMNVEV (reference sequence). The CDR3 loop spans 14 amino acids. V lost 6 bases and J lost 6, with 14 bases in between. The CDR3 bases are TGTGCCAGCAGGATCCTGCAAGGAGCCGGGGAGCTGTTTTTT. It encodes CASRILQGAGELFF.